The entry below gives a single T cell receptor beta chain sequence along with its context. What it binds is not known. After isolation, RNA underwent reverse transcription to generate cDNA as the sequencing template. TCRdb keeps only in-frame clones here, not all; method: immunoSEQ multiplex PCR. The sample carries a few hundred thousand clones, around 67% recorded once. The CDR3 consists of 15 residues. Germline V gene lookup returns CDR1 SQVTM and CDR2 ANQGSEA. V trimming: 5 bases; J trimming: 3 bases; junction bases outside the gene matches: 9. The researchers isolated CD4+ and CD8+ T cells from PBMCs by sorting. This entry is derived from a study of CD8+ T cells in alopecia areata. Broader study findings: In lesional scalp, particularly from alopecia totalis/universalis, clonality was higher than in normal scalp. Mice showed clearer TCR sharing than patients did, a gap that was possibly HLA-related.

This specimen consisted of CD4+ T cells sorted from blood, obtained at week 0. The receptor's source is a human donor with alopecia areata. The V and J genes are TRBV29-1 and TRBJ2-2; 7 bases agree with TRBD1. Here the CDR3 DNA reads TGCAGCGTTTTTACAGGGGAAGGGGACACCGGGGAGCTGTTTTTT. This gives the protein CSVFTGEGDTGELFF.